The rows below give T cell receptor beta chains drawn from one sample of a study of cytomegalovirus exposure and HLA in healthy donors. TCRdb's table, derived via immunoSEQ multiplex PCR, lists solely in-frame clones and lacks some. Of around 160,000 clones detected, approximately 77% appear once; the ten largest clones hold approximately 2.1%. The sample taken for sequencing was PBMCs. These receptors all stem from a man aged 45-60 years in good health and CMV-seropositive. The CDR3 runs from the conserved cysteine through the conserved F or W. A D gene is named only where the DNA matches it firmly. Rows give clone size only sometimes, using once, few, many, or a class for an expanded clone.

TRBD2	TRBV19	NA	TRBJ2-7	CASSIRGGRYEQYF	TGTGCCAGTAGTATACGGGGGGGTCGTTACGAGCAGTACTTC
TRBD1	TRBV29-1	NA	TRBJ1-5	CSATGTGGNQPQHF	TGCAGCGCCACCGGGACAGGTGGCAATCAGCCCCAGCATTTT
NA	TRBV5-1	NA	TRBJ1-1	CASSWGVGSDTEAFF	TGCGCCAGCAGCTGGGGGGTCGGGTCGGACACTGAAGCTTTCTTT
NA	TRBV4-3	NA	TRBJ1-3	CASSQAYRVGNTIYF	TGCGCCAGCAGCCAAGCCTACAGGGTTGGAAACACCATATATTTT
NA	TRBV10-2	NA	TRBJ2-7	CASSPQRYEQYF	TGCGCCAGCAGTCCCCAGCGTTACGAGCAGTACTTC
TRBD1	TRBV4-1	NA	TRBJ2-2	CASSPNPPGQGGSGELFF	TGCGCCAGCAGCCCGAACCCCCCGGGACAGGGGGGGTCTGGGGAGCTGTTTTTT
TRBD1	TRBV19	NA	TRBJ1-5	CASKDPGTGDQPQHF	TGTGCCAGTAAAGACCCCGGGACAGGGGATCAGCCCCAGCATTTT
NA	TRBV5-6	NA	TRBJ1-4	CASSPQGPNEKLFF	TGTGCCAGCAGCCCCCAGGGCCCTAATGAAAAACTGTTTTTT
NA	TRBV6-5	NA	TRBJ1-2	CASERGGDGYTF	TGTGCCAGCGAAAGGGGAGGTGATGGCTACACCTTC
NA	TRBV7-7	NA	TRBJ2-1	CASSLHPEVGSYNEQFF	TGTGCCAGCAGCCTACACCCCGAGGTCGGGTCCTACAATGAGCAGTTCTTC
TRBD2	TRBV9	many	TRBJ2-7	CASSVGEGKYYEQYF	TGTGCCAGCAGCGTAGGGGAGGGAAAGTACTACGAGCAGTACTTC
NA	TRBV27	NA	TRBJ1-4	CASSPQGTNEKLFF	TGTGCCAGCAGCCCGCAGGGGACGAATGAAAAACTGTTTTTT
NA	TRBV9	NA	TRBJ1-4	CASSVTPTGTMNEKLFF	TGTGCCAGCAGTGTGACACCGACCGGGACTATGAATGAAAAACTGTTTTTT
TRBD2	TRBV9	NA	TRBJ2-7	CASSVEAGGRYEQYF	TGTGCCAGCAGCGTGGAAGCGGGGGGCCGCTACGAGCAGTACTTC
TRBD1	TRBV11-2	NA	TRBJ2-7	CASSLNSWTGVIDRQYF	TGTGCCAGCAGCTTAAATAGCTGGACAGGGGTAATTGATCGGCAGTACTTC
NA	TRBV9	NA	TRBJ1-4	CASSNSGGSDEKLFF	TGTGCCAGCAGCAACTCGGGGGGGTCGGATGAAAAACTGTTTTTT
NA	TRBV9	NA	TRBJ1-2	CASSAGGGRGNYGYTF	TGTGCCAGCAGCGCGGGAGGTGGGCGGGGTAACTATGGCTACACCTTC
NA	TRBV4-3	NA	TRBJ2-7	CASSQSGYEQYF	TGCGCCAGCAGCCAGTCGGGCTACGAGCAGTACTTC
NA	TRBV5-6	few	TRBJ2-7	CASSLMQGLSYEQYF	TGTGCCAGCAGCTTGATGCAGGGGTTGAGTTACGAGCAGTACTTC
NA	TRBV9	NA	TRBJ1-2	CASSVARANYGYTF	TGTGCCAGCAGCGTAGCCAGGGCGAACTATGGCTACACCTTC
NA	TRBV5-4	NA	TRBJ1-4	CASSLDPVRVGEKLFF	TGTGCCAGCAGCTTGGATCCCGTCAGGGTGGGTGAAAAACTGTTTTTT
TRBD1	TRBV10-3	NA	TRBJ1-1	CAISELRQGDEAFF	TGTGCCATCAGTGAATTGCGACAGGGCGATGAAGCTTTCTTT
TRBD1	TRBV6-5	NA	TRBJ2-5	CASHLTGVPQETQYF	TGTGCCAGCCACCTGACAGGGGTCCCTCAAGAGACCCAGTACTTC
TRBD2	TRBV7-2	NA	TRBJ2-1	CASSPTSGGPIYNEQFF	TGTGCCAGCAGCCCGACTAGCGGGGGACCGATCTACAATGAGCAGTTCTTC
NA	TRBV2	NA	TRBJ2-1	CASSYKSSYNEQFF	TGTGCCAGCAGTTACAAAAGCTCCTACAATGAGCAGTTCTTC
NA	TRBV6-5	NA	TRBJ1-1	CASSYSLTDRSTEAFF	TGTGCCAGCAGTTACTCATTGACCGATAGGAGCACTGAAGCTTTCTTT
TRBD1	TRBV18	NA	TRBJ1-5	CASSRGQGGNQPQHF	TGTGCCAGCTCACGAGGACAGGGAGGGAATCAGCCCCAGCATTTT
TRBD1	TRBV13	NA	TRBJ2-3	CASSSRQGWSTDTQYF	TGTGCCAGCAGTAGTCGACAGGGATGGAGCACAGATACGCAGTATTTT
TRBD1	TRBV5-1	NA	TRBJ1-4	CASSPGQGANGEKLFF	TGCGCCAGCAGCCCGGGACAGGGGGCGAATGGTGAAAAACTGTTTTTT
TRBD2	TRBV5-1	few	TRBJ2-4	CASSSSSGENIQYF	TGCGCCAGCAGCTCCTCCAGCGGGGAAAACATTCAGTACTTC
TRBD1	TRBV28	NA	TRBJ1-3	CASRSTGQGSGNTIYF	TGTGCCAGCAGATCTACCGGACAGGGGTCTGGAAACACCATATATTTT
TRBD1	TRBV6-5	NA	TRBJ1-2	CASRRPTGGYGYTF	TGTGCCAGCAGAAGACCGACAGGGGGCTATGGCTACACCTTC
NA	TRBV6-1	NA	TRBJ1-4	CASTQGTTNEKLFF	TGTGCCAGCACCCAGGGCACAACTAATGAAAAACTGTTTTTT
TRBD1	TRBV2	NA	TRBJ1-6	CAIKLGTALNSPLHF	TGTGCCATCAAACTCGGGACAGCGCTTAATTCACCCCTCCACTTT
NA	TRBV4-1	NA	TRBJ1-5	CASSQDEGGGNQPQHF	TGCGCCAGCAGCCAAGATGAAGGAGGCGGCAATCAGCCCCAGCATTTT
TRBD2	TRBV11-2	NA	TRBJ2-5	CASSLRLAGGETQYF	TGTGCCAGCAGCTTAAGACTAGCGGGGGGGGAGACCCAGTACTTC
NA	TRBV19	NA	TRBJ2-2	CASTAGPYTGELFF	TGTGCCTCCACTGCGGGACCCTACACCGGGGAGCTGTTTTTT
NA	TRBV18	once	TRBJ1-2	CASSPPGRIGYGYTF	TGTGCCAGCTCACCACCGGGGAGGATAGGCTATGGCTACACCTTC
TRBD2	TRBV30	NA	TRBJ2-1	CAWRGLVGLNEQFF	TGTGCCTGGAGGGGACTAGTAGGGCTCAATGAGCAGTTCTTC
TRBD1	TRBV19	NA	TRBJ1-5	CASSERTGVSQPQHF	TGTGCCAGTAGTGAAAGGACAGGGGTGAGCCAGCCCCAGCATTTT
TRBD1	TRBV7-2	NA	TRBJ1-1	CASRFTGGPNTEAFF	TGTGCCAGCAGATTCACAGGGGGCCCGAACACTGAAGCTTTCTTT